The clone carrying this T cell receptor (beta chain) was seen more than once but under ten times. The sample comes from a study of blood T cell repertoires in COVID-19. Study overall: PBMCs, B-cell-depleted T cells, or T cells were the source of the cDNA or gDNA that made up the material.

The CDR3 is made up of 12 amino acids. Deletions cut 6 bases from V and 1 base from J, with 6 bases between. Germline V gene data show CDR1 as LNHDA and CDR2 as SQIVND (reference sequence). TCRdb's table, derived via immunoSEQ multiplex PCR, lists solely in-frame clones and lacks some. Counted here are about 190,000 clones, about 88% occurring once; the ten biggest clones make up less than 7.5%. The chain combines TRBV19 with TRBJ1-1, with D uncertain. The TCR originated in a woman between 40 and 55 years old who had recovered from COVID-19. Sequences were obtained from peripheral blood. CDR3 in amino acids: CASREGNTEAFF. CDR3 bases: TGTGCCAGTAGGGAGGGGAACACTGAAGCTTTCTTT.